This T cell receptor (beta chain) was sequenced in a study of shared T cell receptors in the human thymus. Here immunoSEQ multiplex PCR was the method, and the copy in TCRdb shows in-frame clones only, minus some. Of 700,000 or so clones in the sample, approximately 85% are singletons; the top ten hold 0.008% to 0.011%. V gave up 1 base and J gave up 5 bases, with 9 bases separating them. The CDR3 contains 15 residues. The germline gives CDR1 MNHEY, CDR2 SVGAGI. Separately, the same data were catalogued under a study of human thymus T cells. From that report: Donors consisted of healthy Finnish infants (having corrective surgery for congenital heart defects). The thymus was resected at corrective cardiac surgery. Biased V and J segment usage appeared in thymus and peripheral blood. Related work showed strongly overlapping thymic repertoires across unrelated individuals.

Sequenced material: thymocytes. The clonotype originates from a girl under three years old with a congenital heart defect. The V and J genes are TRBV6-5 and TRBJ1-6; D is uncertain. For the CDR3, the DNA is TGTGCCAGCAGTTACTTATCGGGTAATAATTCACCCCTCCACTTT. Encoded protein: CASSYLSGNNSPLHF.